One sample yielded the 18 T cell receptor beta chains listed below, sequenced in a study of CD8 T cells in ankylosing spondylitis. Each CDR3 protein gets one entry after TCRdb re-called the 5' RACE reads with MiXCR. Seen here are around 300,000 distinct CDR3 sequences, under 25% observed once, and the top ten hold 3.5%. The specimen was blood, either unsorted or a sorted T cell fraction (not recorded which). The origin of the receptors is a female donor with ankylosing spondylitis or in good health (not recorded which).

This clonotype has a handful of counts. The rearrangement uses TRBV5-1 and TRBJ1-6; TRBD1 aligns across 7 bases. The CDR3 has 15 residues. The trim removed 0 bases at V and 8 bases at J, leaving 5 bases unmatched. The germline V gene has CDR1 SGHRS and CDR2 YFSETQ. The CDR3 protein is CASSLEGGKDSPLHF. The CDR3 DNA reads TGCGCCAGCAGCTTGGAAGGGGGCAAAGATTCACCCCTCCACTTT.

The chain links TRBV9 to TRBJ2-1; either TRBD1 or TRBD2 may supply D (5 bases each). The CDR3 has 15 amino acids. CDR1 is SGDLS and CDR2 is YYNGEE in the germline V gene. V was pared by 0 bases and J by 5 bases, with 12 bases between. This chain's CDR3 is CASSVGGTPNNEQFF. DNA for the CDR3: TGTGCCAGCAGCGTAGGTGGGACCCCTAACAATGAGCAGTTCTTC.

The rearrangement uses TRBV20-1 and TRBJ2-7; 7 positions match TRBD1. With 5 bases clipped from V and 0 bases from J, the junction kept 10 bases outside the gene matches. Germline CDR1 reads DFQATT; CDR2 reads SNEGSKA (reference sequence). This CDR3 region has 15 residues. CDR3 protein: CSALRDSSSSYEQYF. In DNA, the CDR3 is TGCAGTGCTCTCCGGGACAGCTCAAGCTCCTACGAGCAGTACTTC.

The chain joins TRBV7-9 to TRBJ2-7; D tentatively fits TRBD1 or TRBD2 (5 bases each). This CDR3 is built from 15 residues. The germline gives CDR1 SEHNR, CDR2 FQNEAQ (reference sequence). The V and J ends lost 1 base and 5 bases respectively, with 15 bases between them. CDR3 in amino acids: CASSLVGGVRNEQYF. In DNA form, the CDR3 reads TGTGCCAGCAGCTTAGTTGGGGGAGTCCGGAACGAGCAGTACTTC.

This clonotype has just a few counts. The gene calls are TRBV20-1 and TRBJ2-6; maybe TRBD2 (5 bases). This CDR3 has 13 amino acids. The V gene's germline CDR1 is DFQATT and CDR2 SNEGSKA (reference sequence). V gave up 4 bases and J gave up 3 bases, with 7 bases separating them. CDR3 sequence: CSAMAGGANVLTF. The CDR3, as DNA: TGCAGTGCTATGGCGGGTGGGGCCAACGTCCTGACTTTC.

The sample holds many counts of this clonotype. This sequence joins TRBV10-2 and TRBJ2-7; 10 positions match TRBD2. Germline V gene sequence: CDR1 WSHSY, CDR2 SAAADI. V lost 6 bases to trimming and J lost 2 bases; unmatched junction nucleotides: 10. This CDR3 contains 16 residues. The CDR3 coding sequence is TGCGCCAGCAGCCCCAGGGGCCTAGCGGGGGCCTACGAGCAGTACTTC. It encodes CASSPRGLAGAYEQYF.

The chain links TRBV3-1 to TRBJ2-3; no reliable D call. V lost 2 bases and J 6 bases, leaving 6 bases between the germline ends. The CDR3 is 12 amino acids. Germline V gene sequence: CDR1 LGHDT, CDR2 YNNKEL (reference sequence). Here the CDR3 reads CASSQRRDTQYF. CDR3 in DNA: TGTGCCAGCAGCCAACGGCGGGATACGCAGTATTTT.

The chain links TRBV20-1 to TRBJ1-4; no definite D call. CDR1 is DFQATT and CDR2 is SNEGSKA in the germline V gene (reference sequence). The CDR3 sequence is 14 residues long. V shed 2 bases and J shed 1 base, with 8 bases lying between them. This CDR3 reads CSARNRKTNEKLFF. The CDR3 DNA reads as TGCAGTGCTAGAAATCGGAAAACTAATGAAAAACTGTTTTTT.

This rearrangement joins TRBV6-2 or TRBV6-3 to TRBJ1-2, with 7 bases matching TRBD1. The CDR3 loop spans 13 amino acids. Germline trimming cut 5 bases from V and 4 bases from J; bases unmatched to any gene: 4. CDR1 and CDR2 from the germline V gene are MNHEY and SVGEGT. In DNA, the CDR3 is TGTGCCAGCAGTGGGGACAGACTCTATGGCTACACCTTC. The encoded protein is CASSGDRLYGYTF.

The chain joins TRBV12-3 or TRBV12-4 to TRBJ2-7, with D possibly being TRBD1 or TRBD2 (5 bases each). CDR3 length: 12 residues. V lost 8 bases and J lost 3, with 11 bases in between. The DNA for the CDR3 is TGTGCCAGCTCAGGGAGTTTCTACGAGCAGTACTTC. It yields the protein CASSGSFYEQYF.

This clonotype was recorded many times. The chain carries TRBV5-1 and TRBJ2-1; 11 bases align to TRBD2. Per germline, CDR1 SGHRS and CDR2 YFSETQ. J lost 5 bases, V lost 4 bases, and 2 bases had no gene match. The CDR3 spans 14 residues. Written as DNA, the CDR3 is TGCGCCAGCAGCCTGACTAGCGGGAACAATGAGCAGTTCTTC. Its translation: CASSLTSGNNEQFF. Complete variable domain (other parts from reference TRBV5-1 and TRBJ2-1): KAGVTQTPRYLIKTRGQQVTLSCSPISGHRSVSWYQQTPGQGLQFLFEYFSETQRNKGNFPGRFSGRQFSNSRSEMNVSTLELGDSALYLCASSLTSGNNEQFFGPGTRLTVL.

The chain combines TRBV6-2 or TRBV6-3 with TRBJ2-5; 12 nucleotides align to TRBD1. CDR3 size: 16 residues. Losses at the gene ends were 1 base for V and 1 base for J; bases not matched to a gene: 1. Germline V gene data show CDR1 as MNHEY and CDR2 as SVGEGT. CDR3 in amino acids: CASSYWDRGLQETQYF. The CDR3 coding sequence is TGTGCCAGCAGTTACTGGGACAGGGGGCTCCAAGAGACCCAGTACTTC.

The chain joins TRBV12-3 or TRBV12-4 to TRBJ2-1, with TRBD2 matching over 8 bases. The V segment lost 3 bases and the J segment 5 bases; nucleotides outside the gene matches: 9. The CDR3 has 16 residues. The CDR3 region is CASSFFGGRSDNEQFF. In nucleotides, the CDR3 is TGTGCCAGCAGTTTTTTCGGCGGGAGGAGCGACAATGAGCAGTTCTTC.

The chain combines TRBV5-1 with TRBJ2-3; 9 bases match TRBD1. The germline CDR1 and CDR2 sequences are SGHRS and YFSETQ. V was clipped by 4 bases and J by 4 bases; unmatched bases: 7. The CDR3 length is 15 residues. The CDR3 nucleotides are TGCGCCAGCAGCAAGGGACAGGGTAGACCAGATACGCAGTATTTT. Amino acids: CASSKGQGRPDTQYF.

The chain employs TRBV6-2 or TRBV6-3 and TRBJ2-7; 7 positions agree with TRBD1. The CDR3 covers 14 residues. Germline CDR1 MNHEY, CDR2 SVGEGT. V shed 6 bases and J 7 bases; nucleotides not matched to a gene: 12. The DNA of the CDR3 is TGTGCCAGCAGGAAACTCGGACAGGTTGGGGAGCAGTACTTC. Its translation: CASRKLGQVGEQYF.

This clonotype was picked up one time. This chain links TRBV27 with TRBJ2-2; a possible D gene is TRBD1 (7 bases). Germline loops: CDR1 MNHEY, CDR2 SMNVEV (reference sequence). The CDR3 is 14 amino acids. Trimming cost V 8 bases and J 7 bases, with 17 bases left between them. The CDR3 coding sequence is TGTGCCAGCTCAAGGAGGGGGCTGCACGGGGAGCTGTTTTTT. This codes for CASSRRGLHGELFF.

This chain connects TRBV7-6 to TRBJ1-1; 7 bases fit TRBD1. The germline V gene encodes CDR1 SGHVS and CDR2 FNYEAQ. The CDR3 consists of 16 residues. V lost 3 bases, J lost 2 bases, and 9 bases stayed unmatched. The CDR3 here is CASSLGTDARNTEAFF. DNA for the CDR3: TGTGCCAGCAGCTTGGGGACAGACGCTAGAAACACTGAAGCTTTCTTT.

V gene TRBV11-2 combines with J gene TRBJ2-7, with 15 bases that match TRBD2. The V segment lost 6 bases and the J segment 4 bases; nucleotides outside the gene matches: 7. The V gene's germline CDR1 is SGHAT and CDR2 FQNNGV. This CDR3 spans 16 amino acids. CDR3 loop: CASRGLAGGPLYEQYF. The CDR3 DNA is TGTGCCAGCAGGGGACTAGCGGGGGGACCTCTTTACGAGCAGTACTTC.